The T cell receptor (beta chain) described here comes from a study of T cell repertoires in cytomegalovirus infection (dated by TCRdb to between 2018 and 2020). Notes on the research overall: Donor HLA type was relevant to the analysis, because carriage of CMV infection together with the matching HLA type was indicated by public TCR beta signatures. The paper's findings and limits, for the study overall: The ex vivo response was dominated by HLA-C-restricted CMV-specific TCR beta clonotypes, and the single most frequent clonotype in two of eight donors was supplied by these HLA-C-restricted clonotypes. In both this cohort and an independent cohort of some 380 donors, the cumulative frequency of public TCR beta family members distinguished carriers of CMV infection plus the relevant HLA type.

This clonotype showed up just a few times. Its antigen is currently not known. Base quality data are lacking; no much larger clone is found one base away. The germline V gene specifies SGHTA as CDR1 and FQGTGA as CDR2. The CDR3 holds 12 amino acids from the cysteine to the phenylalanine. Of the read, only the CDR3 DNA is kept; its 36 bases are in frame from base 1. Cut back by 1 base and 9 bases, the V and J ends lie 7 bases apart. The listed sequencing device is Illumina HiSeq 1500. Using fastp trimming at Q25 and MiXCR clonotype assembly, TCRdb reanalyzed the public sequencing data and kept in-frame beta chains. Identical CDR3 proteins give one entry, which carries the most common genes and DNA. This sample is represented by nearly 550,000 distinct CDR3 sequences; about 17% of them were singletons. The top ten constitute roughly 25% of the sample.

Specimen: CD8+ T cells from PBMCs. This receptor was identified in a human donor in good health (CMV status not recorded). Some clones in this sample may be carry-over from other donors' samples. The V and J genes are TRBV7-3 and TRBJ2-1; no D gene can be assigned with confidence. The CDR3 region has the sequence CASSLNLGEQFF. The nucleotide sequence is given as TGTGCCAGCAGCTTAAACTTGGGTGAGCAGTTCTTC.